Sequencing of this TCR beta chain was carried out in a study of blood T cell repertoires in COVID-19. Overall study: Researchers got acute and convalescent COVID-19 samples from the United States, Italy and Spain. PBMCs, B-cell-depleted T cells, or T cells were the source of the cDNA or gDNA that made up the material.

Per the original methods: Estimation of nucleated cell counts relied on the amplification of reference gene primers. Produced via immunoSEQ multiplex PCR; TCRdb's table is partial and in-frame only. V, J and clone size reflect that table, while D and trimming were determined from the DNA. The profile covers around 75,000 clones, with more than 70% appearing a single time and around 1.5% taken by the ten largest. The CDR3 has 15 residues. CDR1 and CDR2 from the germline V gene are SGHNT and YYREEE (reference sequence). The J segment lost 2 bases and the V segment lost 3 bases, leaving 7 bases of the junction unmatched.

Source material: peripheral blood. The TCR was taken from a human donor in a cohort sampled during active COVID-19. The V gene is TRBV5-4, the J gene TRBJ1-1; TRBD1 matches 7 bases. In nucleotides, the CDR3 is TGTGCCAGCAGCTCCCCCCGGGACAGCAACACTGAAGCTTTCTTT. Encoded protein: CASSSPRDSNTEAFF.